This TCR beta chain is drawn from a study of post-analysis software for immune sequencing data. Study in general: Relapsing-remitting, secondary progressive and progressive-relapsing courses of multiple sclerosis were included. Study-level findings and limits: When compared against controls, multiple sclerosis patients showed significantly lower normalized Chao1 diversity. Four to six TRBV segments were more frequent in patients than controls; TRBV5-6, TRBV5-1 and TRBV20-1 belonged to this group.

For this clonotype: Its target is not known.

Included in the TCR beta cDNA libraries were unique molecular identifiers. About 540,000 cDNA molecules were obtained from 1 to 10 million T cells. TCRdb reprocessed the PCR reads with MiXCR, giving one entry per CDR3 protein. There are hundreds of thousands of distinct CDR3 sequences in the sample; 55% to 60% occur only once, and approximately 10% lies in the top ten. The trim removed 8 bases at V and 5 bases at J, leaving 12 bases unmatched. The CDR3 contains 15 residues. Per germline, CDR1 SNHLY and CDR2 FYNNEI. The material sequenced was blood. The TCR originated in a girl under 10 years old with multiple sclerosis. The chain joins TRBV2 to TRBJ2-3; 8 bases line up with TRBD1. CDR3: CASGAGQVEVDTQYF. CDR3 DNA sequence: TGTGCCAGCGGTGCGGGACAGGTCGAGGTAGATACGCAGTATTTT.